The 13 T cell receptor beta chains reported below all come from one sample, sequenced in a study of T cells in Graves' hyperthyroidism and ophthalmopathy. Authors of the study amplified TCR beta CDR3 regions from RNA transcripts. When the TCR CDR3 underwent first-round RT-PCR, the HTBI primer set was used. TCRdb itself ran the multiplex PCR reads through MiXCR, one entry per CDR3 protein. The sample lists roughly 560,000 distinct CDR3 sequences, roughly 14% occurring once. Sequences were obtained from blood. All receptors come from a woman aged 35 to 49 with Graves' ophthalmopathy.

The chain joins TRBV20-1 to TRBJ2-5, with a tentative D call TRBD1 (6 bases). The CDR3 totals 13 residues. Germline loops: CDR1 DFQATT, CDR2 SNEGSKA (reference sequence). The germline V and J ends were trimmed by 4 bases and 1 base, with 10 bases remaining between them. The CDR3 nucleotides read TGCAGTGCTACCCGACAGGCCCAAGAGACCCAGTACTTC. It translates to CSATRQAQETQYF.

This clonotype has ten or more counts. The V and J genes are TRBV19 and TRBJ2-2; D ambiguous. V lost 6 bases, J lost 0 bases, and 11 bases lay in between. Per the germline V gene, CDR1 is LNHDA and CDR2 is SQIVND (reference sequence). The CDR3 is 15 amino acids. The CDR3 nucleotides are TGTGCCAGTAGCTCTCCCCTTACGAACACCGGGGAGCTGTTTTTT. The encoded protein is CASSSPLTNTGELFF.

This clonotype was seen more than once but under ten times. A much larger clone is a single base away; this may be a read error. The DNA for the CDR3 is TGTGCCGCCATCATGGGGGGCCCCGACACTGAAGCTTTCTTT. Its translation is CAAIMGGPDTEAFF. This chain uses TRBV28 with TRBJ1-1, with D perhaps matching TRBD1 (6 bases). The CDR3 contains 14 residues. Germline CDR1 and CDR2: MDHEN and SYDVKM. The V gene lost 11 bases and the J gene lost 3 bases, with 19 bases spanning the gap.

As regards this clonotype: A much more abundant neighbour one base away suggests this may be a read error. The chain carries TRBV5-1 and TRBJ1-2; tentatively, D is TRBD1 (5 bases). CDR1 and CDR2 (germline): SGHRS, YFSETQ. The V and J ends lost 6 bases and 4 bases respectively, with 16 bases between them. There are 14 residues in the CDR3. CDR3 sequence (DNA): TGCGCCAGCACTACCGGTAGGCAGGGCTATGGCTACACCTTC. This gives the protein CASTTGRQGYGYTF.

J is TRBJ2-7 and V is TRBV10-3; 10 bases match TRBD1. The CDR3 spans 14 residues. V gave up 6 bases and J gave up 3 bases; unmatched junction bases: 5. The germline CDR1 and CDR2 sequences are ENHRY and SYGVKD. DNA of the CDR3: TGTGCCATCAGGCCCGGGACAGGGGACTACGAGCAGTACTTC. Translating gives CAIRPGTGDYEQYF.

This clonotype has ten or more counts. The chain is built from TRBV6-1 and TRBJ2-2; no firm D call. The germline V and J ends were trimmed by 5 bases and 6 bases, with 13 bases remaining between them. CDR1 and CDR2 (germline): MNHNS, SASEGT. The length of the CDR3 is 14 residues. The CDR3 region is CASSPHSGAGELFF. The CDR3 DNA follows: TGTGCCAGCAGTCCGCACTCCGGAGCCGGGGAGCTGTTTTTT.

This clonotype was counted between two and nine times. A read error may account for a junction end that differs from germline. The chain joins TRBV12-5 to TRBJ2-5; 11 nucleotides align to TRBD2. The germline V gene has CDR1 LGHNT and CDR2 FRNRAP. This CDR3 contains 16 residues. CDR3 residues: CAGGPPLAGGQETQYF. The DNA for the CDR3 is TGTGCTGGTGGTCCGCCCCTAGCGGGAGGACAAGAGACCCAGTACTTC.

In the case of this clonotype: A much bigger clone sits one base away, suggesting this may be a read error. The chain uses TRBV6-4 and TRBJ2-5; possibly TRBD2 for D (6 bases). Germline CDR1 MRHNA, CDR2 SNTAGT. The CDR3 is made up of 15 amino acids. This CDR3 is CASSDPGTPIEIQYF. CDR3 in DNA: TGTGCCAGCAGTGATCCCGGGACTCCGATTGAGATCCAGTACTTC.

This clonotype was observed many times. V usage is TRBV6-2 or TRBV6-3 and J usage is TRBJ2-5; 8 nucleotides line up with TRBD2. V gave up 4 bases and J gave up 10 bases; unmatched junction bases: 14. The germline gives CDR1 MNHEY, CDR2 SVGEGT. CDR3 length: 15 amino acids. CDR3 bases: TGTGCCAGCAGTTTTAGCGGGACCGCCTTTGGGGACCAGTACTTC. Its protein product is CASSFSGTAFGDQYF.

The V and J genes are TRBV19 and TRBJ1-4; D is unclear. Trimming stripped 6 bases from V and 0 bases from J, with 8 bases between. The CDR3 extends over 14 amino acids. Germline CDR1 reads LNHDA; CDR2 reads SQIVND (reference sequence). The DNA for the CDR3 is TGTGCCAGTAGGACACTCGCAACTAATGAAAAACTGTTTTTT. It translates to CASRTLATNEKLFF.

This clonotype showed up many times. The chain uses TRBV28 and TRBJ2-7; tentative D call: TRBD1 (5 bases). The CDR3 consists of 14 residues. Trimming left V 2 bases short and J 3 bases short, with 11 bases between. CDR1 is MDHEN and CDR2 is SYDVKM in the germline V gene. CDR3 loop: CASSLVFRVYEQYF. The DNA for the CDR3 is TGTGCCAGCAGTTTAGTGTTCAGGGTCTACGAGCAGTACTTC.

This clonotype was counted many times. The rearrangement uses TRBV19 and TRBJ1-1; maybe TRBD1 (5 bases). With 1 base removed from V and 6 bases from J, the gap between germline ends came to 9 bases. From germline, CDR1 is LNHDA and CDR2 SQIVND (reference sequence). The CDR3 runs to 13 residues. The CDR3 is CASSIGQTPEAFF. The CDR3 coding sequence is TGTGCCAGTAGTATAGGACAGACCCCTGAAGCTTTCTTT.

The gene calls are TRBV11-2 and TRBJ1-3; D gene unclear. CDR1 and CDR2 (germline): SGHAT, FQNNGV. Between the trimmed V and J ends, which lost 5 bases and 0 bases, there was a span of 14 bases. The CDR3 has 16 amino acids. The CDR3 DNA reads TGTGCCAGCAGCCCGAGGACTGCGAACTCTGGAAACACCATATATTTT. It translates to CASSPRTANSGNTIYF.